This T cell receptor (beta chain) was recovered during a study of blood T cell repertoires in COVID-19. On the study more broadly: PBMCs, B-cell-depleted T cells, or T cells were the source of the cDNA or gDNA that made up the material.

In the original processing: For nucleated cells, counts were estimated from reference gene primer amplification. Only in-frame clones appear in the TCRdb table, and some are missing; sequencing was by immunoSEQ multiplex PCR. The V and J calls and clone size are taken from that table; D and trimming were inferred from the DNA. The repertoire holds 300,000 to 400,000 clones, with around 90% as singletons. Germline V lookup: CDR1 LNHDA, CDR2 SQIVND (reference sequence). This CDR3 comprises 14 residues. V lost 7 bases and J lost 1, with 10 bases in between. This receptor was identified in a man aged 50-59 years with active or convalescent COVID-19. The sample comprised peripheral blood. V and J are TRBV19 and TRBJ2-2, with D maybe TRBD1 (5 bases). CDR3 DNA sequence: TGTGCCAGTAAGCAGGGCCGGAACACCGGGGAGCTGTTTTTT. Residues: CASKQGRNTGELFF.